This T cell receptor (beta chain) came from a study of shared clonotypes between healthy human individuals. The overall study: Each donor's CD8 memory used one plate, CD8 naive two, each CD4 subset three. Study results and caveats: The genetic and exposure-history diversity represented was limited by few donors. Clonotypes that were shared across a handful of donors made up roughly 5% of naive CD4 clonotypes.

Repertoires were generated with immunoSEQ multiplex PCR, while TCRdb's copy carries only in-frame clones and drops some. The sample gives approximately 2,300,000 clones, just under 95% of which show up once; 0.37% is in the top ten. Partitioning of CD4+ cells yielded a CD45RA+ naive subset and a CD45RA-negative memory subset. Concerning this clone itself: Its antigen is currently unknown.

The CDR3 has 16 amino acids. Between the trimmed V and J ends, which lost 0 bases and 4 bases, there was a span of 14 bases. Germline V gene lookup returns CDR1 SGDLS and CDR2 YYNGEE. The clonotype originates from a man aged 18 to 30 in good health. Some clones in this sample may be carry-over from other donors' samples. Specimen: naive CD4+ T cells from PBMCs. The subset here: CD45RA+ positively selected. The chain combines TRBV9 with TRBJ2-1; D gene uncertain. The CDR3 DNA reads TGTGCCAGCAGCGTAGTTTCGGTCGATCGGTACAATGAGCAGTTCTTC. Protein: CASSVVSVDRYNEQFF.